Included here is one T cell receptor beta chain sequence, with context. What it binds is not known. Trimming removed 0 bases from V and 0 bases from J, with 12 bases in between. CDR3 length: 18 amino acids. CDR1 LNHNV and CDR2 YYDKDF come from the germline V gene (reference sequence). The entry originates in a study of shared clonotypes between healthy human individuals. Study background: Serving as donors were a couple of women and a few men, whose ages spanned 18 to 49. Study results and limitations: Sharing across a few donors was seen in around 5% of naive CD4 clonotypes.

Once extracted for a subset, genomic DNA was divided evenly among several immunoSEQ plates. Sequencing was performed with immunoSEQ multiplex PCR; in TCRdb, only in-frame clones are kept and a portion is missing. The sample includes millions of clones, more than 80% of them seen just once. This receptor was identified in a man aged 18 to 30 in good health. Specimen: naive CD4+ T cells sorted from blood. Subset of the sample: CD45RA+ positively selected. The chain recombines TRBV15 with TRBJ2-6; no clear D. The CDR3 coding sequence is TGTGCCACCAGCAGAGATCGGGTTCTCCTCTCTGGGGCCAACGTCCTGACTTTC. This encodes CATSRDRVLLSGANVLTF.